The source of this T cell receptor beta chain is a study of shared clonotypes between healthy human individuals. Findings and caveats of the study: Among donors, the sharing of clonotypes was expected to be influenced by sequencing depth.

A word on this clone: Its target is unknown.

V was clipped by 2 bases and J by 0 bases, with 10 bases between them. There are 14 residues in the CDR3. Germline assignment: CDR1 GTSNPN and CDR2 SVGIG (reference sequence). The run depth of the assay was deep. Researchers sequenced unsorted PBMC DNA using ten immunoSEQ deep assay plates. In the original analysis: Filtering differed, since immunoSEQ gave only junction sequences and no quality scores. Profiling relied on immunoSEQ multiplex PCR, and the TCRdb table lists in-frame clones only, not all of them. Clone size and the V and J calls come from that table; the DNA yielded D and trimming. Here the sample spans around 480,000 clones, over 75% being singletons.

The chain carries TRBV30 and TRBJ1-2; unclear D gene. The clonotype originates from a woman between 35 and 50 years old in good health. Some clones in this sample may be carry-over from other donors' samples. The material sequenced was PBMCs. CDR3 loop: CAWSRLTSNYGYTF. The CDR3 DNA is TGTGCCTGGAGTAGGTTGACCTCTAACTATGGCTACACCTTC.